The table lists the clone carrying this TCR beta chain with many counts. The antigen remains unidentified. This sample was taken from a study of early T cells in non-severe SARS-CoV-2 infection. Researchers attached unique molecular identifiers to individual cDNA molecules. Using its own MiXCR run on the 5' RACE reads, TCRdb lists one record per CDR3 protein. The sample lists approximately 73,000 distinct CDR3 sequences; 11% were seen once. The germline CDR1 and CDR2 sequences are LGHNA and YSLEER. The V segment lost 1 base and the J segment 4 bases; nucleotides outside the gene matches: 7. The CDR3 runs to 18 residues. Broader study findings: Database matching using VDJdb favored anti-spike CD8 responses, with private and CD4 specificities left missing.

The receptor's source is an adult who was a healthcare worker with PCR-confirmed SARS-CoV-2 infection or an uninfected control (not recorded which). The chain links TRBV4-3 to TRBJ2-3, with 14 positions matching TRBD2. Sequencing was carried out using whole blood. The CDR3 reads CASSQGARGLAGADTQYF. CDR3 nucleotide sequence: TGCGCCAGCAGCCAAGGGGCCCGGGGACTAGCGGGAGCAGATACGCAGTATTTT.